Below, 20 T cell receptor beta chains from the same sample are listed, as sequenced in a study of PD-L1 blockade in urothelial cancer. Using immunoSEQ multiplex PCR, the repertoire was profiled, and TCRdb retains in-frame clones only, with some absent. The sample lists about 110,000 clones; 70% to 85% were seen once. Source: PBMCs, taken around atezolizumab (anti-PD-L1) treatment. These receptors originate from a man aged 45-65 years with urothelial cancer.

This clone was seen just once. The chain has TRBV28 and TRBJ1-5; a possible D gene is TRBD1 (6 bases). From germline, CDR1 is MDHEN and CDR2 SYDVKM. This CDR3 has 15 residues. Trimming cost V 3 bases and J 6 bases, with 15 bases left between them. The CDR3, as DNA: TGTGCCAGCAGTTTCCGGGACATTAGACGTCAGCCCCAGCATTTT. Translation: CASSFRDIRRQPQHF.

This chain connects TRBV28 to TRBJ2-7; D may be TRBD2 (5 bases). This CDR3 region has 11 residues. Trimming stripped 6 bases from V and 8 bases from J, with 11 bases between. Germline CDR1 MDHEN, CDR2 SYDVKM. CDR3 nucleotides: TGTGCCAGCAGAAACGGACTGAAGCAGTACTTC. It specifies CASRNGLKQYF. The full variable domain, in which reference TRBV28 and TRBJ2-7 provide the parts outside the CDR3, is DVKVTQSSRYLVKRTGEKVFLECVQDMDHENMFWYRQDPGLGLRLIYFSYDVKMKEKGDIPEGYSVSREKKERFSLILESASTNQTSMYLCASRNGLKQYFGPGTRLTVT.

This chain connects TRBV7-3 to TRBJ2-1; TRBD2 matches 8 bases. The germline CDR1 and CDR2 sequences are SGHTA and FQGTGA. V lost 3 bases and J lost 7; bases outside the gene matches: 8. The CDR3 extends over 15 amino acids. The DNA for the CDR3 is TGTGCCAGCAGCTTCCATAGCGGGATTGGGAATGAGCAGTTCTTC. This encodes CASSFHSGIGNEQFF. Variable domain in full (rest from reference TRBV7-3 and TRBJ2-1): GAGVSQTPSNKVTEKGKYVELRCDPISGHTALYWYRQSLGQGPEFLIYFQGTGAADDSGLPNDRFFAVRPEGSVSTLKIQRTERGDSAVYLCASSFHSGIGNEQFFGPGTRLTVL.

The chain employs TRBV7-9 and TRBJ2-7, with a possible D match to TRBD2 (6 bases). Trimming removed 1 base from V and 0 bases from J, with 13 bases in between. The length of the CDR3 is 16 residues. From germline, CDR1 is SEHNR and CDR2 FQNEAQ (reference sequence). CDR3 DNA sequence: TGTGCCAGCAGCTTAGGTGTGGGAGGCCGCTCCTACGAGCAGTACTTC. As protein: CASSLGVGGRSYEQYF.

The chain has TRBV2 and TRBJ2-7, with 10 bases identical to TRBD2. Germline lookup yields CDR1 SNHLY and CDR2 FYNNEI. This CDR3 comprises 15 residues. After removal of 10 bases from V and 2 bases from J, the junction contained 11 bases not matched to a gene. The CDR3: CATKSGRADTYEQYF. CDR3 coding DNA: TGTGCCACCAAGAGCGGGAGGGCCGACACCTACGAGCAGTACTTC.

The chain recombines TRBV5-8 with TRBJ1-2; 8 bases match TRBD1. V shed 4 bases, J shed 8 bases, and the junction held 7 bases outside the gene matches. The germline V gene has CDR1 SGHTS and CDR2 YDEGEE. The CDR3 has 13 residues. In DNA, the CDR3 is TGTGCCAGCAGCCCTCGACAGGGGTGGGGCTACACCTTC. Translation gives CASSPRQGWGYTF.

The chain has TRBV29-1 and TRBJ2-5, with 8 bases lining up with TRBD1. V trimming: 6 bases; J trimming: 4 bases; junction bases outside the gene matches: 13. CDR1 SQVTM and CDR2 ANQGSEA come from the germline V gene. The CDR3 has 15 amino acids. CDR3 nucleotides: TGCAGCGTCGGTTCGACAGGGGTAGTTCGAGAGACCCAGTACTTC. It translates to CSVGSTGVVRETQYF.

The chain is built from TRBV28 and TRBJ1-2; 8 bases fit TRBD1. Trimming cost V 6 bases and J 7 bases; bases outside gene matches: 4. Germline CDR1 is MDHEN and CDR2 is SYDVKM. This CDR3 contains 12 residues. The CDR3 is CASRQTGGGYTF. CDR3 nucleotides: TGTGCCAGCAGGCAAACAGGGGGTGGCTACACCTTC.

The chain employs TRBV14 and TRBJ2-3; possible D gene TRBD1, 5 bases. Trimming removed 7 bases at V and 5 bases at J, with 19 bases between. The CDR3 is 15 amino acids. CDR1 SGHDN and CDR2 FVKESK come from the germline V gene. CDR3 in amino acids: CASKRWGAQGDTQYF. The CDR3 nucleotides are TGTGCCAGCAAGCGATGGGGCGCGCAGGGAGATACGCAGTATTTT.

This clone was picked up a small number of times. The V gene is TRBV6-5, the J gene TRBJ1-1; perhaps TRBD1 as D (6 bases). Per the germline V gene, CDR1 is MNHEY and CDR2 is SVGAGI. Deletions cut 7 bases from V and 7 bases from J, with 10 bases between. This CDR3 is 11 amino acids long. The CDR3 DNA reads TGTGCCAGCAAAAAGGGGGTTGAAGCTTTCTTT. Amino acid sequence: CASKKGVEAFF.

The CDR3, as DNA: TGTGCCAGCTCACCCACTACAGCGGGAGGCTGGGAGCTGTTTTTT. Protein product: CASSPTTAGGWELFF. This chain connects TRBV18 to TRBJ2-2, with 9 bases matching TRBD2. The germline CDR1 and CDR2 sequences are KGHSH and LQKENI. The CDR3 runs 15 residues. V gave up 3 bases and J gave up 9 bases; unmatched junction bases: 8.

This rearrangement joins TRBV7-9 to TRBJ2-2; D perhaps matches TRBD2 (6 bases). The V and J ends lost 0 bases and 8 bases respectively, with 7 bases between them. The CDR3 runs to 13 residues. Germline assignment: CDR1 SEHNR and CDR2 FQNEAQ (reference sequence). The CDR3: CASSLAGGGELFF. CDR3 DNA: TGTGCCAGCAGCTTAGCGGGAGGAGGGGAGCTGTTTTTT.

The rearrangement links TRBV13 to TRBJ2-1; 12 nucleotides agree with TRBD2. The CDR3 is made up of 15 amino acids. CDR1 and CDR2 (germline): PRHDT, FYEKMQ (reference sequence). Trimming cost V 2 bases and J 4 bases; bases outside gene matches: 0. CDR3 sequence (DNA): TGTGCCAGCAGCTTACTAGCGGGAGGGTACAATGAGCAGTTCTTC. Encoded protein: CASSLLAGGYNEQFF.

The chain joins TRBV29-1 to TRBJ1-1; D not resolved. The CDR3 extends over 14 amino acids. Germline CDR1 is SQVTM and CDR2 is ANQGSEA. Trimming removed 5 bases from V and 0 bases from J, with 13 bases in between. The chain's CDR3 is CSVSQAIMNTEAFF. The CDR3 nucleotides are TGCAGCGTTTCCCAGGCTATTATGAACACTGAAGCTTTCTTT. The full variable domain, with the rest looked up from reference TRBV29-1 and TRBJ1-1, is SAVISQKPSRDICQRGTSLTIQCQVDSQVTMMFWYRQQPGQSLTLIATANQGSEATYESGFVIDKFPISRPNLTFSTLTVSNMSPEDSSIYLCSVSQAIMNTEAFFGQGTRLTVV.

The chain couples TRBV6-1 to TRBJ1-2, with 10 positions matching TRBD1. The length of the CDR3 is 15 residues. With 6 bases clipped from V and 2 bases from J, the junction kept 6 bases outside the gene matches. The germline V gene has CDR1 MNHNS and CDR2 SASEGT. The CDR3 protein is CASRGKGQGNYGYTF. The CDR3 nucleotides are TGTGCCAGCAGGGGGAAGGGACAGGGGAACTATGGCTACACCTTC.

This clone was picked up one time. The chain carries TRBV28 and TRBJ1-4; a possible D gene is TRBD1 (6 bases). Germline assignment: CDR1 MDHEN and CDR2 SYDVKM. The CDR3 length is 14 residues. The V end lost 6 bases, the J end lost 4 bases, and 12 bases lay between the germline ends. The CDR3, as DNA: TGTGCCAGCAGGAGACAGGACCTTAATGAAAAACTGTTTTTT. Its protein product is CASRRQDLNEKLFF.

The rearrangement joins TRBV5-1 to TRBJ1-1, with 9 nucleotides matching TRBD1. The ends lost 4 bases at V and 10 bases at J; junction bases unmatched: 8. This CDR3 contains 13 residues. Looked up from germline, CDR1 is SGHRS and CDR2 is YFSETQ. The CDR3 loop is CASSLAVDRGAFF. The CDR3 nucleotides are TGCGCCAGCAGCCTGGCCGTGGACAGGGGAGCTTTCTTT. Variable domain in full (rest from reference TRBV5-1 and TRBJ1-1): KAGVTQTPRYLIKTRGQQVTLSCSPISGHRSVSWYQQTPGQGLQFLFEYFSETQRNKGNFPGRFSGRQFSNSRSEMNVSTLELGDSALYLCASSLAVDRGAFFGQGTRLTVV.

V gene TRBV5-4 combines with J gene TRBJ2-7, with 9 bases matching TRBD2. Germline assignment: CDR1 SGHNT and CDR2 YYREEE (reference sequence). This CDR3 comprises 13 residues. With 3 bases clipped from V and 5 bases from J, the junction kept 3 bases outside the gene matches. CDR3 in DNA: TGTGCCAGCAGCTCGGGACTAGCCGACGAGCAGTACTTC. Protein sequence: CASSSGLADEQYF.

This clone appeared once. CDR3 DNA: TGTGCCAGCAGTTTGGGGGGGGGATCTGGCGGCTACACCTTC. This gives the protein CASSLGGGSGGYTF. The chain uses TRBV28 and TRBJ1-2, with D tentatively TRBD1 (5 bases). The CDR3 contains 14 residues. Trimming removed 3 bases from V and 8 bases from J, with 16 bases in between. Germline lookup yields CDR1 MDHEN and CDR2 SYDVKM.

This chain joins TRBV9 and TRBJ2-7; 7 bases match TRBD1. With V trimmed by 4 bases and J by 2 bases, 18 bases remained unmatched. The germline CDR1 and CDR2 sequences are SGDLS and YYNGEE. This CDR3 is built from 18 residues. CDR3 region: CASSPRTYPGTEPYEQYF. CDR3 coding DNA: TGTGCCAGCAGCCCCAGAACTTACCCCGGGACAGAGCCCTACGAGCAGTACTTC.